The entry below describes one T cell receptor (beta chain). It has no known antigen specificity. No quality values exist for individual bases; no much larger clone is one base distant. This record comes from a study of T cell repertoires in cytomegalovirus infection (dated by TCRdb to the late 2010s). With regard to the full study: Alongside well-studied HLA-B-restricted epitopes, the peptide stimulations were aimed at recently identified HLA-C-restricted CMV epitopes, whose presentation resists viral immunomodulation. Because public TCR beta signatures pointed to carriage of CMV infection together with the matching HLA type, the HLA type of each donor mattered for the analysis.

The treatment or condition label here, explained by the study, means: in vitro stimulation with specific CMV peptide epitopes to enrich CMV-specific T cells. Instrument used: Illumina HiSeq 1500. TCRdb trimmed the raw reads at Q25, called clones with MiXCR and kept productive beta chains. Entries that share a CDR3 protein sequence are merged under the most common genes and DNA. The sample data list roughly 860,000 distinct CDR3 sequences, and 30% to 35% of these were observed just once. The ten top clones hold around an eighth of the sample. Study-wide findings and limitations: In both this cohort and an independent cohort of 350 to 400 donors, the cumulative frequency of public TCR beta family members distinguished carriers of CMV infection plus the relevant HLA type. The ex vivo response was dominated by HLA-C-restricted CMV-specific TCR beta clonotypes, which also provided the single most frequent clonotype in two of eight donors.

The specimen comprised cultured CD8+ T cells from PBMCs, sampled from culture after CMV antigen stimulation. The origin of this receptor is a human donor in good health (CMV status not recorded). Some clones in this sample may be carry-over from other donors' samples.

The CDR3 corresponds to CASSWAGEAGEQYV. The bases read TGTGCCAGCAGTTGGGCAGGGGAGGCTGGGGAGCAGTACGTC. Recombination joined TRBV28 with TRBJ2-7; the D gene is tentatively TRBD1 or TRBD2, each matching 6 bases. The germline V gene gives CDR1 as MDHEN and CDR2 as SYDVKM. V is pared back by 4 bases and J by 7 bases, with 17 bases lying between the germline termini. Its CDR3 holds 14 amino acids, cysteine through valine. Only CDR3 DNA remains: 42 bases, in frame from the first base.